This T cell receptor beta chain was obtained from a study of blood T cell repertoires in COVID-19 (dated by TCRdb to between 2020 and 2021). In the study overall: Samples covering the acute and convalescent phases of COVID-19 were provided by collaborators in the United States, Italy and Spain. HLA class I and class II types, where available, came from metadata supplied by the sample provider rather than from assay-based typing. Nearly every sample came with metadata listing a de-identified subject ID, COVID-19 status, age in years and sex. The material from the prospective study consisted of cDNA or gDNA derived from T cells, B-cell-depleted T cells, or PBMCs. The dataset comprised deeply sampled blood TCRbeta repertoires from subjects exposed to, actively infected with, or recovered from COVID-19. Samples came from the ongoing ImmuneRACE study (first 160 participants) plus 1,254 subjects from 6 global collaborators. The repertoires were released in a freely available public database intended as a resource for research on the immune response to SARS-CoV-2.

To note about this clone: No cognate antigen has been identified for it. Per-base qualities were not stored, and no clone one base away is much larger.

Whole blood was collected in K2EDTA tubes by collaborating institutions according to the institutions' own protocols. For TCRbeta analysis, collaborators shipped samples as frozen whole blood, isolated PBMCs, or DNA extracted from either of those sample types. TCRbeta CDR3 regions were amplified from genomic DNA by means of the immunoSEQ Assay, a bias-controlled multiplex PCR. As for the original processing: Within the assay, amplification of reference gene primers was used to estimate how many nucleated cells each sample contained. Sequence reads were collapsed and filtered to measure the absolute abundance of every unique TCRbeta CDR3 rearrangement. For each sample, productive Simpson clonality was calculated by taking the square root of Simpson's diversity index across productive rearrangements. Here the immuneACCESS table is served through TCRdb, limited to in-frame sequences with V and J called. Missing clones are a known gap in these copies; in checked studies unresolved V genes cover under half, and the rest lacks a known reason. The V and J calls and clone size were taken over from that table, and D and trimming were inferred from the DNA. In this sample the table shows tens of thousands of clones, about nine tenths of which occur a single time. Around a sixth of the sample is held by the ten biggest clonotypes.

What the work shows at the level of the full study, not this receptor alone: The amount of clinical and demographic metadata varied by source and participant and was provided uncurated.

Compared with germline, V lacks 2 bases and J lacks 8 bases; bases without a gene match: 5. The CDR3, cysteine through phenylalanine, is 14 amino acids long. Only the CDR3 DNA is retained, 42 bases long and in frame from the first base. CDR1 SGHRS and CDR2 YFSETQ were looked up in the germline V gene. Specimen: peripheral blood. Recombination joined TRBV5-1 with TRBJ1-4, and 8 junctional nucleotides match TRBD1. This receptor was identified in an elderly man in a cohort sampled during active COVID-19. The CDR3 sequence is CASSFNRGDEKLFF. The DNA sequence follows: TGCGCCAGCAGCTTTAACAGGGGGGACGAAAAACTGTTTTTT.